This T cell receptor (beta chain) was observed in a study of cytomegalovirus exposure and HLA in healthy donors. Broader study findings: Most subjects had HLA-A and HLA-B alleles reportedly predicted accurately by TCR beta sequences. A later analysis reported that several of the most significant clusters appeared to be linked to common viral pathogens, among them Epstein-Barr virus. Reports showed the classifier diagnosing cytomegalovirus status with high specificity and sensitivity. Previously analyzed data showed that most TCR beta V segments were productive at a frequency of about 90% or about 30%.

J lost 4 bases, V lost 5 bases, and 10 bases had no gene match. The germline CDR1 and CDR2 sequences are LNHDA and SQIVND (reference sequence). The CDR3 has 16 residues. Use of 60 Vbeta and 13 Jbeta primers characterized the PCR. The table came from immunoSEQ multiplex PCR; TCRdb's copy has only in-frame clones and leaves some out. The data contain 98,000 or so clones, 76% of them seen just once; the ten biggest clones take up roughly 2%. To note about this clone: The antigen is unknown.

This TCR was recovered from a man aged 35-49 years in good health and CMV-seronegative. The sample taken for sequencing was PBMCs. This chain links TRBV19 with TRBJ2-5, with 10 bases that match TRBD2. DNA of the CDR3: TGTGCCAGTAGTGTCACTAGCGGGACATCGGCAGAGACCCAGTACTTC. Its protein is CASSVTSGTSAETQYF.